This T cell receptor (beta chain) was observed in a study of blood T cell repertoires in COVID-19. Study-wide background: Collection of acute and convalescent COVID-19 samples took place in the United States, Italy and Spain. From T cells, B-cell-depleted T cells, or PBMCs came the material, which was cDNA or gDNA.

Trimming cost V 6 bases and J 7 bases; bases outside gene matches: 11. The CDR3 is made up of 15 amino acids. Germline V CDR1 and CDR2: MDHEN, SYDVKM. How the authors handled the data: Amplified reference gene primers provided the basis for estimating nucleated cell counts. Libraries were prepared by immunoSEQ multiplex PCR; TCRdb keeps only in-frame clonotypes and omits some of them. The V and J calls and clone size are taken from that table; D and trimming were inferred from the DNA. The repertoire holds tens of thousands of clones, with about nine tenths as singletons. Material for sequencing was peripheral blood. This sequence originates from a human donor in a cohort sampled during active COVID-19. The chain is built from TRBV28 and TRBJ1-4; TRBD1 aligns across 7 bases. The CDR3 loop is CASSPQGPGVEKLFF. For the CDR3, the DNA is TGTGCCAGCAGCCCACAGGGGCCAGGTGTTGAAAAACTGTTTTTT.